Below are 12 T cell receptor beta chains sequenced from a single sample in a study of monozygotic twins with inflammatory bowel disease. TCRdb reprocessed the 5' RACE reads, with one entry per CDR3 protein and no DNA. The table lists around 380,000 distinct CDR3 sequences. Sample: blood. These receptors were taken from a human donor with ulcerative colitis or Crohn's disease, or a healthy co-twin of an affected twin (not recorded which).

V and J are TRBV7-2 and TRBJ2-7; the TCRdb D gene call, TRBD2, has no DNA to confirm it. Germline V lookup: CDR1 SGHTA, CDR2 FQGNSA. The CDR3 runs 13 residues. The CDR3 here is CASSPGGTIEQYF.

The rearrangement links TRBV6-1 to TRBJ1-6; the D call of TRBD1 rests on TCRdb alone, since no DNA is present to check it. The CDR3 has 14 residues. The germline V gene has CDR1 MNHNS and CDR2 SASEGT. CDR3 region: CASSGTGGRSPLHF.

The CDR3 sequence is CASSLGGSGELDTQYF. The chain joins TRBV12-3 or TRBV12-4 to TRBJ2-3; checking the TCRdb D call of TRBD2 is not possible without DNA. The CDR3 has 16 residues.

This sequence joins TRBV7-2 and TRBJ2-4; absent DNA, TCRdb's TRBD1 call cannot be checked. Germline V lookup: CDR1 SGHTA, CDR2 FQGNSA. This CDR3 spans 15 amino acids. The chain's CDR3 is CASSLASSGKGPQYF.

The gene calls are TRBV11-2 and TRBJ2-4; absent DNA, TCRdb's TRBD2 call cannot be checked. The V gene's germline CDR1 is SGHAT and CDR2 FQNNGV. The CDR3 covers 18 residues. CDR3 sequence reads: CASSLPWGGPQGKTIQYF. Combining the CDR3 with reference TRBV11-2 and TRBJ2-4 gives the whole variable domain EAGVAQSPRYKIIEKRQSVAFWCNPISGHATLYWYQQILGQGPKLLIQFQNNGVVDDSQLPKDRFSAERLKGVDSTLKIQPAKLEDSAVYLCASSLPWGGPQGKTIQYFGAGTRLSVL.

The chain joins TRBV28 to TRBJ2-7; TCRdb's D call of TRBD1 is untestable without DNA. This CDR3 has 15 amino acids. Germline V gene sequence: CDR1 MDHEN, CDR2 SYDVKM. The CDR3 here is CASSRLGQLSYEQYF.

The V call is TRBV5-1, the J call TRBJ1-2; the D call from TCRdb, TRBD1, cannot be confirmed without DNA. CDR1 is SGHRS and CDR2 is YFSETQ in the germline V gene. The CDR3 has 14 amino acids. CDR3 amino acids: CASSGLGVEGGYTF.

The J gene is TRBJ2-1, the V gene TRBV4-2; TCRdb reports TRBD1, a call that lacks DNA to check it against. The CDR3 length is 16 residues. Germline CDR1 and CDR2: LGHNA and YNFKEQ. CDR3 region: CASGTNLGGTYNEQFF.

V usage is TRBV7-9 and J usage is TRBJ2-2; the TRBD2 assignment by TCRdb is unverifiable without DNA. This CDR3 is 17 amino acids long. CDR1 and CDR2 (germline): SEHNR, FQNEAQ (reference sequence). The CDR3 loop is CASSPSRRLSVTGELFF.

The J gene is TRBJ2-1, the V gene TRBV5-1; TCRdb's D call of TRBD2 is untestable without DNA. The V gene's germline CDR1 is SGHRS and CDR2 YFSETQ. The CDR3 sequence is 17 residues long. Here the CDR3 reads CASSKAGLAGVYNEQFF.

V and J are TRBV12-3 or TRBV12-4 and TRBJ1-2; absent DNA, TCRdb's TRBD1 call cannot be checked. The CDR3 extends over 15 amino acids. This CDR3 reads CASSISGTGRGGYTF.

V usage is TRBV5-1 and J usage is TRBJ2-2; the D gene TCRdb calls, TRBD2, cannot be checked with no DNA. Germline V gene data show CDR1 as SGHRS and CDR2 as YFSETQ. The CDR3 consists of 14 residues. CDR3 loop: CASSSLPDTGELFF. Based on the CDR3 plus reference TRBV5-1 and TRBJ2-2, the full variable domain is KAGVTQTPRYLIKTRGQQVTLSCSPISGHRSVSWYQQTPGQGLQFLFEYFSETQRNKGNFPGRFSGRQFSNSRSEMNVSTLELGDSALYLCASSSLPDTGELFFGEGSRLTVL.